These T cell receptor beta chains were read from a single sample in a study of blood T cell repertoires in COVID-19. Measured with immunoSEQ multiplex PCR; TCRdb has only the in-frame clones, and not every one. The table lists 40,000 to 65,000 clones, about 86% of them singletons. Sequences were obtained from peripheral blood. Receptors originate from a man between 65 and 85 years old with active COVID-19. Each CDR3 is given with its conserved first and last residue. The D gene is left open where the match is weak. Some rows have no size entry. The others give once, few or many, or a class for an expanded clone.

V gene	D gene	J gene	clone size	CDR3 DNA	CDR3 protein
TRBV9	NA	TRBJ1-1	NA	TGTGCCAGCAGCAAGGACACACTGGGGACTGAAGCTTTCTTT	CASSKDTLGTEAFF
TRBV6-5	TRBD1	TRBJ1-1	NA	TGTGCCAGCAGGATACAGGGGGCGCGCACTGAAGCTTTCTTT	CASRIQGARTEAFF
TRBV12-5	NA	TRBJ2-7	few	TGTGCTAGTGGTTTGGTACCCGGCGAGCAGTACTTC	CASGLVPGEQYF
TRBV6-1	NA	TRBJ1-1	NA	TGTGCCAGCAGTGAAAAGTCGGTGATGAACACTGAAGCTTTCTTT	CASSEKSVMNTEAFF
TRBV19	TRBD1	TRBJ2-3	NA	TGTGCCAGTAGGTTACAGGGGACGATTCCAGATACGCAGTATTTT	CASRLQGTIPDTQYF
TRBV6-6	NA	TRBJ2-1	NA	TGTGCCAGCAGTCCAACTAGGGACAATGAGCAGTTCTTC	CASSPTRDNEQFF
TRBV9	NA	TRBJ1-1	NA	TGTGCCAGCAGCGTTGAGGGGAACACTGAAGCTTTCTTT	CASSVEGNTEAFF
TRBV25-1	TRBD1	TRBJ1-4	NA	TGTGCCAGCAGGTCGGACAGGGGAGACGAAAAACTGTTTTTT	CASRSDRGDEKLFF
TRBV6-1	TRBD1	TRBJ1-2	NA	TGTGCCAGCAGTGATCGGATCAAAGGGACAGGGACTAATGGCTACACCTTC	CASSDRIKGTGTNGYTF
TRBV6-2/TRBV6-3	TRBD2	TRBJ2-3	NA	TGTGCCAGCAGCTCCTTGACTAGCGGGACTGATACGCAGTATTTT	CASSSLTSGTDTQYF
TRBV14	TRBD2	TRBJ2-3	NA	TGTGCCAGCAGCCAAGATCCTCTTACTAGCGGGGGATACGCAGATACGCAGTATTTT	CASSQDPLTSGGYADTQYF
TRBV5-4	NA	TRBJ2-2	NA	TGTGCCAGCAGACTGGACAGGAACACCGGGGAGCTGTTTTTT	CASRLDRNTGELFF
TRBV2	TRBD1	TRBJ2-2	NA	TGTGCCAGCAGTCCAGGACAGGGGAGGGGCGGGGAGCTGTTTTTT	CASSPGQGRGGELFF
TRBV2	NA	TRBJ1-5	once	TGTGCCAGCAGTGATGGGCTGTTTAGCAATCAGCCCCAGCATTTT	CASSDGLFSNQPQHF
TRBV15	TRBD2	TRBJ2-6	NA	TGTGCCACCAGCAGAGATTTGGCTAGCGGGACCCCTGGGGCCAACGTCCTGACTTTC	CATSRDLASGTPGANVLTF
TRBV5-1	TRBD1	TRBJ1-2	NA	TGCGCCAGCAGGGGACAGGTTTATGGCTACACCTTC	CASRGQVYGYTF
TRBV19	NA	TRBJ1-5	many	TGTGCCAGTAGTATAGTAGCGGACGGGAATCAGCCCCAGCATTTT	CASSIVADGNQPQHF
TRBV18	NA	TRBJ2-6	NA	TGTGCCAGCTCACCCCTGAGTACGGTTGGGGCCAACGTCCTGACTTTC	CASSPLSTVGANVLTF